The 16 T cell receptor beta chains below were found in one sample sequenced in a study of control samples from healthy donors and cancer patients. Sequencing was performed with immunoSEQ multiplex PCR; in TCRdb, only in-frame clones are kept and a portion is missing. The table lists about 130,000 clones, roughly 90% of them singletons, with 2% to 3% in the top ten. The sample taken for sequencing was blood. The receptors were gathered from a man aged 40-50 years in good health.

The chain uses TRBV6-5 and TRBJ2-3, with 8 nucleotides matching TRBD2. CDR3 size: 16 residues. Looked up from germline, CDR1 is MNHEY and CDR2 is SVGAGI. V was clipped by 2 bases and J by 4 bases; unmatched bases: 8. The CDR3 coding sequence is TGTGCCAGCAGTTACCTTCCCGGGGGGGGCCCAGATACGCAGTATTTT. Its protein product is CASSYLPGGGPDTQYF.

Worth noting for this clone: A junction end diverges from the germline sequence, so it may reflect a read error. The J gene is TRBJ1-2, the V gene TRBV18; 9 bases match TRBD1. CDR3 length: 13 amino acids. From germline, CDR1 is KGHSH and CDR2 LQKENI. The CDR3 protein is CASSPDRGGREDF. The CDR3 region has the DNA TGTGCCAGCTCACCGGACAGGGGAGGCCGAGAAGACTTC.

This CDR3 is CASSPGGGYGYTF. Here the CDR3 DNA reads TGTGCCAGCAGCCCGGGAGGGGGGTATGGCTACACCTTC. V gene TRBV27 combines with J gene TRBJ1-2; a possible D gene is TRBD1 (6 bases). The CDR3 covers 13 residues. Trimming pared 6 bases from V and 5 bases from J, leaving 13 bases between. Looked up from germline, CDR1 is MNHEY and CDR2 is SMNVEV (reference sequence).

The chain links TRBV7-2 to TRBJ2-7; D is possibly TRBD1 (6 bases). Germline values: CDR1 SGHTA, CDR2 FQGNSA. The CDR3 runs to 13 residues. Trimming shortened V by 6 bases and J by 6 bases, and 15 bases separated the two germline ends. CDR3 sequence reads: CASSWGRLGEQYF. CDR3 DNA: TGTGCCAGCAGTTGGGGGCGTCTTGGCGAGCAGTACTTC.

A single count supports this clone. The rearrangement joins TRBV28 to TRBJ1-2; a weak D match, TRBD1 (5 bases). The length of the CDR3 is 14 residues. Trimming shortened V by 6 bases and J by 3 bases, and 14 bases separated the two germline ends. Germline-derived CDR1 and CDR2 are MDHEN and SYDVKM. The CDR3 DNA sequence: TGTGCCAGCAGACCTCCCCAGGGAGACTATGGCTACACCTTC. This gives the protein CASRPPQGDYGYTF.

J is TRBJ2-1 and V is TRBV5-1; D is uncertain. The germline V gene encodes CDR1 SGHRS and CDR2 YFSETQ. Trimming removed 6 bases from V and 0 bases from J, with 13 bases in between. CDR3 size: 15 residues. Written as DNA, the CDR3 is TGCGCCAGCAACGAAGTACTTAGCTCCTACAATGAGCAGTTCTTC. Translation gives CASNEVLSSYNEQFF.

This chain connects TRBV28 to TRBJ2-4; D ambiguous. Germline CDR1 MDHEN, CDR2 SYDVKM. The V gene lost 8 bases and the J gene lost 5 bases, with 4 bases spanning the gap. The CDR3 loop spans 10 amino acids. The CDR3 protein is CASGENIQYF. In DNA form, the CDR3 reads TGTGCCAGCGGGGAAAACATTCAGTACTTC. Variable domain in full (rest from reference TRBV28 and TRBJ2-4): DVKVTQSSRYLVKRTGEKVFLECVQDMDHENMFWYRQDPGLGLRLIYFSYDVKMKEKGDIPEGYSVSREKKERFSLILESASTNQTSMYLCASGENIQYFGAGTRLSVL.

This chain joins TRBV2 and TRBJ2-3; D is possibly TRBD1 (6 bases). Per germline, CDR1 SNHLY and CDR2 FYNNEI. The CDR3 has 12 amino acids. Trimming stripped 4 bases from V and 6 bases from J, with 8 bases between. In DNA, the CDR3 is TGTGCCAGCAGTGCAGGGGCTGATACGCAGTATTTT. Translation gives CASSAGADTQYF.

The V call is TRBV19, the J call TRBJ1-2, with 7 bases that match TRBD1. CDR1 is LNHDA and CDR2 is SQIVND in the germline V gene (reference sequence). Trimming took 6 bases from V and 7 from J; bases not matched to a gene: 11. The CDR3 length is 14 residues. DNA for the CDR3: TGTGCCAGTAGCCAAGAACAGGGGATTGGTGGCTACACCTTC. It codes for CASSQEQGIGGYTF.

This chain's CDR3 is CASSKEGGAGNTIYF. The CDR3 bases are TGTGCCAGCAGTAAAGAGGGGGGCGCTGGAAACACCATATATTTT. The genes are TRBV2 and TRBJ1-3; weak D call: TRBD1 (6 bases). The germline V and J ends were trimmed by 5 bases and 2 bases, with 13 bases remaining between them. The germline gives CDR1 SNHLY, CDR2 FYNNEI. The CDR3 sequence is 15 residues long.

The V gene is TRBV15, the J gene TRBJ2-3; D could derive from TRBD1 or TRBD2 (5 bases each). Trimming stripped 1 base from V and 7 bases from J, with 15 bases between. This CDR3 comprises 15 residues. Germline values: CDR1 LNHNV, CDR2 YYDKDF (reference sequence). The CDR3 nucleotides are TGTGCCACCAGCAGAGGGTCGTCTGGGGGAAATACGCAGTATTTT. Translation: CATSRGSSGGNTQYF.

This clone has only one observation. The chain combines TRBV6-1 with TRBJ2-7, with 7 bases lining up with TRBD1. The CDR3 is 15 amino acids. Trimming cost V 1 base and J 1 base; bases outside gene matches: 4. The germline V gene has CDR1 MNHNS and CDR2 SASEGT. The chain's CDR3 is CASSEVGQRSYEQYF. The CDR3 DNA follows: TGTGCCAGCAGTGAAGTGGGACAGAGATCCTACGAGCAGTACTTC.

The chain carries TRBV5-1 and TRBJ2-7; 7 nucleotides match TRBD1. The CDR3 is made up of 15 amino acids. From germline, CDR1 is SGHRS and CDR2 YFSETQ. V was pared by 2 bases and J by 2 bases, with 7 bases of the junction left unmatched. CDR3 sequence: CASSLQGSVTYEQYF. The CDR3 DNA reads TGCGCCAGCAGCTTACAGGGGTCAGTTACCTACGAGCAGTACTTC. Full variable domain (rest looked up from reference TRBV5-1 and TRBJ2-7): KAGVTQTPRYLIKTRGQQVTLSCSPISGHRSVSWYQQTPGQGLQFLFEYFSETQRNKGNFPGRFSGRQFSNSRSEMNVSTLELGDSALYLCASSLQGSVTYEQYFGPGTRLTVT.

The chain uses TRBV7-6 and TRBJ1-1, with TRBD1 as a possible D gene (6 bases). The V end was cut by 1 base, the J end by 1 base, with 13 bases between. Germline CDR1 is SGHVS and CDR2 is FNYEAQ. The CDR3 contains 16 residues. CDR3 region: CASSLGRGRGNTEAFF. The CDR3 DNA sequence: TGTGCCAGCAGCTTAGGGCGGGGCAGGGGGAACACTGAAGCTTTCTTT. The entire variable domain, with the rest obtained from reference TRBV7-6 and TRBJ1-1, is as follows: GAGVSQSPRYKVTKRGQDVALRCDPISGHVSLYWYRQALGQGPEFLTYFNYEAQQDKSGLPNDRFSAERPEGSISTLTIQRTEQRDSAMYRCASSLGRGRGNTEAFFGQGTRLTVV.

V usage is TRBV20-1 and J usage is TRBJ2-5; D is ambiguous. There are 14 residues in the CDR3. Trimming pared 3 bases from V and 0 bases from J, leaving 11 bases between. Germline V CDR1 and CDR2: DFQATT, SNEGSKA (reference sequence). As DNA, the CDR3 is TGCAGTGCTAGTCCGACTCAGTACCAAGAGACCCAGTACTTC. It is translated as CSASPTQYQETQYF.

The chain employs TRBV7-9 and TRBJ1-2, with 7 bases lining up with TRBD1. J was trimmed by 4 bases and V by 7 bases; bases with no gene match: 3. CDR3 size: 12 residues. CDR1 and CDR2 from the germline V gene are SEHNR and FQNEAQ (reference sequence). CDR3 residues: CASTGGGYGYTF. The CDR3 DNA reads TGTGCCAGCACAGGGGGGGGCTATGGCTACACCTTC.